These 29 T cell receptor beta chains share one sample of origin, sequenced in a study of cytomegalovirus exposure and HLA in healthy donors. The PCR was carried out with 60 Vbeta primers and 13 Jbeta primers. Data came from immunoSEQ multiplex PCR; TCRdb stores just in-frame clones and leaves some out. The data hold around 150,000 clones, with over 70% observed a single time. The sample consisted of PBMCs. These receptors all come from a woman aged 25-40 years in good health and CMV-seronegative.

J is TRBJ2-5 and V is TRBV27; 9 nucleotides match TRBD1. The J call may be incorrect, as the DNA end agrees better with TRBJ2-7. The CDR3 is 14 residues long. Germline-derived CDR1 and CDR2 are MNHEY and SMNVEV (reference sequence). CDR3 region: CASSLVQGAHEQYF. Written as DNA, the CDR3 is TGTGCCAGCAGTTTAGTACAGGGGGCCCACGAGCAGTACTTC.

As regards this clone: This same CDR3 is encoded by further DNA sequences in the sample. The chain is built from TRBV2 and TRBJ2-1; TRBD2 matches at 11 bases. Per germline, CDR1 SNHLY and CDR2 FYNNEI. The CDR3 loop spans 15 amino acids. Trimming removed 3 bases from V and 7 bases from J; junction bases left unmatched: 5. CDR3 DNA: TGTGCCAGCAGTGATAGACTAGCGGGGACTAATGAGCAGTTCTTC. Protein sequence: CASSDRLAGTNEQFF.

The chain uses TRBV13 and TRBJ1-2; TRBD1 matches at 8 bases. V trimming: 6 bases; J trimming: 2 bases; junction bases outside the gene matches: 5. The CDR3 is 14 residues long. Germline CDR1 reads PRHDT; CDR2 reads FYEKMQ (reference sequence). CDR3 nucleotides: TGTGCCAGCAGTAGACAGGGGAAAAACTATGGCTACACCTTC. It codes for CASSRQGKNYGYTF.

This chain joins TRBV6-6 and TRBJ1-1; TRBD1 matches at 9 bases. Germline-derived CDR1 and CDR2 are MNHNY and SVGAGI (reference sequence). Trimming took 5 bases from V and 5 from J; bases not matched to a gene: 6. This CDR3 has 14 amino acids. The CDR3 here is CASSGRDRDTEAFF. CDR3 coding DNA: TGTGCCAGCAGTGGCCGGGACAGGGATACTGAAGCTTTCTTT.

This CDR3 is CASSLGTSSDTQYF. The CDR3 DNA is TGTGCCAGCAGCTTAGGGACATCTTCAGATACGCAGTATTTT. The genes are TRBV11-2 and TRBJ2-3; D might be TRBD1 (5 bases). Deletions cut 1 base from V and 4 bases from J, with 9 bases between. This CDR3 spans 14 amino acids. CDR1 and CDR2 from the germline V gene are SGHAT and FQNNGV.

The rearrangement uses TRBV5-6 and TRBJ2-5; the match to TRBD1 covers 7 bases. V gave up 0 bases and J gave up 5 bases; unmatched junction bases: 4. This CDR3 has 14 residues. Germline V gene sequence: CDR1 SGHDT, CDR2 YYEEEE. The CDR3 bases are TGTGCCAGCAGCTTGGACGACAGGGTCGAGACCCAGTACTTC. Its translation: CASSLDDRVETQYF.

J is TRBJ1-1 and V is TRBV19; 8 nucleotides line up with TRBD1. Germline CDR1 reads LNHDA; CDR2 reads SQIVND (reference sequence). The CDR3 runs 14 residues. The J segment lost 5 bases and the V segment lost 6 bases, leaving 8 bases of the junction unmatched. In DNA, the CDR3 is TGTGCCAGTAGCTTCAGGGGGCGAGGGACTGAAGCTTTCTTT. Encoded protein: CASSFRGRGTEAFF.

CDR3 coding DNA: TGTGCCAGCAGCCAAGATGAGTACCGGGAGCTGTTTTTT. Amino acids: CASSQDEYRELFF. The V gene is TRBV14, the J gene TRBJ2-2; D ambiguous. Germline V gives CDR1 SGHDN, CDR2 FVKESK. V was trimmed by 0 bases and J by 9 bases, leaving 8 bases between them. CDR3 length: 13 amino acids.

This chain uses TRBV5-1 with TRBJ2-3, with D perhaps matching TRBD2 (5 bases). This CDR3 contains 14 residues. In germline, CDR1 is SGHRS, CDR2 YFSETQ. Trimming removed 2 bases from V and 1 base from J, with 8 bases in between. CDR3 protein: CASSLRTGTDTQYF. The CDR3 DNA sequence: TGCGCCAGCAGCTTACGGACTGGCACAGATACGCAGTATTTT.

This chain links TRBV2 with TRBJ2-5; the D gene is possibly TRBD1 (5 bases). The CDR3 extends over 13 amino acids. In germline, CDR1 is SNHLY, CDR2 FYNNEI. V was pared by 2 bases and J by 4 bases, with 8 bases between. CDR3 sequence (DNA): TGTGCCAGCAGTGAAAAAAGGGGAGAGACCCAGTACTTC. The encoded protein is CASSEKRGETQYF.

This clone was seen once. The chain combines TRBV5-1 with TRBJ1-1, with D perhaps matching TRBD1 (6 bases). Trimming removed 2 bases at V and 5 bases at J, with 13 bases between. Germline V lookup: CDR1 SGHRS, CDR2 YFSETQ. The CDR3 consists of 14 residues. CDR3 amino acids: CASSFQGGGTEAFF. In DNA, the CDR3 is TGCGCCAGCAGCTTCCAGGGAGGGGGAACTGAAGCTTTCTTT.

This clone occurred a few times. Germline is not matched at one junction end, which may reflect a read error. The chain couples TRBV7-7 to TRBJ2-5; 7 bases are shared with TRBD2. This CDR3 spans 14 amino acids. Germline assignment: CDR1 SSHAT and CDR2 FNYEAQ (reference sequence). The CDR3 coding sequence is TGTGCTAGCAGCTTAGCAGCGGGACAAGAGACCCAGTACTTC. Translated: CASSLAAGQETQYF.

This clone was observed once. The chain uses TRBV28 and TRBJ2-5, with 10 bases matching TRBD2. The ends lost 3 bases at V and 5 bases at J; junction bases unmatched: 9. Per the germline V gene, CDR1 is MDHEN and CDR2 is SYDVKM. The CDR3 is 16 amino acids. The CDR3 loop is CASSFTSGVSWETQYF. In DNA, the CDR3 is TGTGCCAGCAGTTTTACTAGCGGGGTATCTTGGGAGACCCAGTACTTC.

Regarding this clone: Within the sample, other DNA sequences also encode this same CDR3. V gene TRBV9 combines with J gene TRBJ1-2; TRBD1 matches 8 bases. Trimming at V came to 5 bases and at J to 7 bases, leaving 7 bases not matched to a gene. The CDR3 sequence is 13 residues long. Germline V gives CDR1 SGDLS, CDR2 YYNGEE. This CDR3 reads CASSATGVFGYTF. The CDR3 DNA sequence: TGTGCCAGCAGTGCGACAGGGGTCTTTGGCTACACCTTC.

The chain links TRBV6-1 to TRBJ1-2, with D unclear. From germline, CDR1 is MNHNS and CDR2 SASEGT. The V end was cut by 6 bases, the J end by 4 bases, with 18 bases between. The CDR3 sequence is 15 residues long. This chain's CDR3 is CASRRPLGEGYGYTF. Here the CDR3 DNA reads TGTGCCAGCAGGAGACCTTTGGGAGAGGGCTATGGCTACACCTTC.

Only a few counts were recorded for this clone. The CDR3 sequence: CASSPRTSGGPQETQYF. The DNA for the CDR3 is TGCGCCAGCAGCCCCCGTACTAGCGGGGGGCCCCAAGAGACCCAGTACTTC. This chain links TRBV5-1 with TRBJ2-5; 12 positions match TRBD2. The V segment lost 4 bases and the J segment 1 base; nucleotides outside the gene matches: 8. Per germline, CDR1 SGHRS and CDR2 YFSETQ. The CDR3 is made up of 17 amino acids.

This clone was seen only once. This chain uses TRBV6-1 with TRBJ2-1; D unclear. This CDR3 has 14 residues. Trimming shortened V by 11 bases and J by 1 base, and 15 bases separated the two germline ends. CDR1 is MNHNS, CDR2 SASEGT, per germline. CDR3 in DNA: TGTGCCTCAACCCCACACCTTTCCTACAATGAGCAGTTCTTC. Its protein product is CASTPHLSYNEQFF.

The genes are TRBV5-1 and TRBJ1-1; a possible D gene is TRBD1 (5 bases). V dropped 5 bases and J dropped 5 bases, with 19 bases sitting between them. CDR3 length: 15 amino acids. CDR1 is SGHRS, CDR2 YFSETQ, per germline. The CDR3 bases are TGCGCCAGCAGTACCTCGGGCAGGGCCGGGACTGAAGCTTTCTTT. Translated: CASSTSGRAGTEAFF. The entire variable domain, with the rest obtained from reference TRBV5-1 and TRBJ1-1, is as follows: KAGVTQTPRYLIKTRGQQVTLSCSPISGHRSVSWYQQTPGQGLQFLFEYFSETQRNKGNFPGRFSGRQFSNSRSEMNVSTLELGDSALYLCASSTSGRAGTEAFFGQGTRLTVV.

In this sample, this clone turned up once. The CDR3 loop reads CASRKQGSNQPQHF. The CDR3 DNA follows: TGTGCCAGCAGAAAACAGGGGAGCAATCAGCCCCAGCATTTT. The gene calls are TRBV2 and TRBJ1-5, with TRBD1 matching over 7 bases. The CDR3 covers 14 residues. CDR1 SNHLY and CDR2 FYNNEI come from the germline V gene. Unmatched junction bases numbered 3, after V lost 6 bases and J lost 1 base.

The rearrangement links TRBV5-8 to TRBJ2-1; D unresolved. This CDR3 comprises 17 residues. Trimming stripped 0 bases from V and 8 bases from J, with 21 bases between. CDR1 is SGHTS and CDR2 is YDEGEE in the germline V gene. DNA of the CDR3: TGTGCCAGCAGCTTGGCCCGGTTGAGTGGGCAAGTGGATGAGCAGTTCTTC. Its translation: CASSLARLSGQVDEQFF.

This sequence joins TRBV11-2 and TRBJ1-1; a weak D match, TRBD1 (5 bases). CDR3 size: 19 residues. Trimming shortened V by 0 bases and J by 2 bases, and 22 bases separated the two germline ends. The germline CDR1 and CDR2 sequences are SGHAT and FQNNGV. CDR3 residues: CASSLDPPARVVVNTEAFF. CDR3 nucleotide sequence: TGTGCCAGCAGCTTAGATCCACCGGCCAGGGTTGTAGTCAACACTGAAGCTTTCTTT.

On this clone itself: Compared with germline, one end of the junction differs, possibly owing to a read error. The same CDR3 also results from other DNA sequences found in this sample. The genes are TRBV19 and TRBJ1-1; 8 bases map to TRBD1. The CDR3 sequence is 14 residues long. The germline gives CDR1 LNHDA, CDR2 SQIVND (reference sequence). The CDR3 DNA is TGTGCCAGTTACCCGACAGGGGAGGACACCGAAGCTTTCTTT. Its protein is CASYPTGEDTEAFF.

This chain connects TRBV29-1 to TRBJ1-1, with D perhaps matching TRBD1 (5 bases). V lost 2 bases and J lost 5, with 12 bases in between. This CDR3 spans 13 amino acids. In germline, CDR1 is SQVTM, CDR2 ANQGSEA. The DNA of the CDR3 is TGCAGCGTTGAAAAGGGGCTCGGGACTGAAGCTTTCTTT. It codes for CSVEKGLGTEAFF.

This clone has only one observation. The chain carries TRBV2 and TRBJ1-6, with TRBD1 matching 7 bases. CDR1 SNHLY and CDR2 FYNNEI come from the germline V gene. CDR3 length: 16 residues. The V gene end was trimmed by 2 bases and the J gene end by 9 bases; junction bases not matched to a gene: 10. Written as DNA, the CDR3 is TGTGCCAGCAGTGAATGGACAGGTCACTGGGGTTCACCCCTCCACTTT. Its protein product is CASSEWTGHWGSPLHF.

The chain joins TRBV7-9 to TRBJ2-7; TRBD2 matches at 12 bases. The CDR3 totals 16 residues. The V gene end was trimmed by 5 bases and the J gene end by 3 bases; junction bases not matched to a gene: 8. Germline values: CDR1 SEHNR, CDR2 FQNEAQ (reference sequence). The CDR3 reads CASSDQTSGGFYEQYF. The CDR3 bases are TGTGCCAGCAGCGATCAGACTAGCGGGGGCTTCTACGAGCAGTACTTC.

The chain is built from TRBV6-6 and TRBJ2-7, with D possibly matching TRBD2 (5 bases). V shed 7 bases and J shed 2 bases, with 18 bases lying between them. Germline assignment: CDR1 MNHNY and CDR2 SVGAGI (reference sequence). The CDR3 spans 15 residues. CDR3 residues: CASTAPERDTYEQYF. CDR3 sequence (DNA): TGTGCCAGCACTGCCCCGGAGAGGGATACCTACGAGCAGTACTTC.

The V gene is TRBV2, the J gene TRBJ1-2; no definite D call. The CDR3 consists of 14 residues. The germline V gene has CDR1 SNHLY and CDR2 FYNNEI. V was clipped by 0 bases and J by 0 bases, with 5 bases between them. The CDR3 spells CASSEASTNYGYTF. The CDR3 bases are TGTGCCAGCAGTGAAGCTTCAACTAACTATGGCTACACCTTC.

V usage is TRBV6-5 and J usage is TRBJ1-1; 7 bases agree with TRBD1. Germline V CDR1 and CDR2: MNHEY, SVGAGI. Trimming cost V 6 bases and J 8 bases; bases outside gene matches: 9. CDR3 length: 13 amino acids. CDR3 in amino acids: CASRTSYRGEAFF. The CDR3 region has the DNA TGTGCCAGCAGGACTTCCTACAGGGGAGAAGCTTTCTTT.

The chain combines TRBV27 with TRBJ2-7, with TRBD1 matching 7 bases. The CDR3 runs to 14 residues. Per germline, CDR1 MNHEY and CDR2 SMNVEV (reference sequence). V was clipped by 6 bases and J by 3 bases; unmatched bases: 8. CDR3 loop: CASRPRDSGYEQYF. CDR3 in DNA: TGTGCCAGCAGACCCCGGGACAGTGGCTACGAGCAGTACTTC.